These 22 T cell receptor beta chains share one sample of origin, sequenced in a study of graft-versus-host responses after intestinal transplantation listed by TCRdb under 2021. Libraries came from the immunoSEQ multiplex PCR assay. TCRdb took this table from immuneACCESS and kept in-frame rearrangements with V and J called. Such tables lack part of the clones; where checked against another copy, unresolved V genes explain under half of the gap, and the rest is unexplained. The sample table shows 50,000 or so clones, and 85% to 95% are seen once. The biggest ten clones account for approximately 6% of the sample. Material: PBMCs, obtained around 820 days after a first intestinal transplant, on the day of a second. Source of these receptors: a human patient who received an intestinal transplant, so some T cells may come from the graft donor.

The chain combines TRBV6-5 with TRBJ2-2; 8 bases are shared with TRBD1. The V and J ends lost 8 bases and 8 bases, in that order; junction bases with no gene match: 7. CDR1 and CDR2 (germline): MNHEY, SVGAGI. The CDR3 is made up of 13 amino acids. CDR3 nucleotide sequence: TGTGCCAGCTCACAGGGGGAAATGGGGGAGCTGTTTTTT. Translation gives CASSQGEMGELFF.

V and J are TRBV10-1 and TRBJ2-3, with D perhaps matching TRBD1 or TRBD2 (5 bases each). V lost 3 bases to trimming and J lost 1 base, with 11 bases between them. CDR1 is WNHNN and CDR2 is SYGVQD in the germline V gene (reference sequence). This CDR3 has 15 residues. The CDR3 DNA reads TGCGCCAGCAGTGACCGGGACCAGCGCACAGATACGCAGTATTTT. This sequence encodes CASSDRDQRTDTQYF.

CDR3 coding DNA: TGTGCCAGCAGCCAAGATGATGCGCAGTATTTT. Amino acids: CASSQDDAQYF. The V call is TRBV4-2, the J call TRBJ2-3, with no clear D. CDR3 length equals 11 residues. Trimming removed 0 bases at V and 10 bases at J, with 5 bases between. Per the germline V gene, CDR1 is LGHNA and CDR2 is YNFKEQ.

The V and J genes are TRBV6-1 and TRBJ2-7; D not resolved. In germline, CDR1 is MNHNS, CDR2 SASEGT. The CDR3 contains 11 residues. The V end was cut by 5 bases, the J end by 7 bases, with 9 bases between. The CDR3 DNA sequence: TGTGCCAGCAGTACCCAAGGGGAGCAGTACTTC. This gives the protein CASSTQGEQYF.

The CDR3 region is CASRSSGSAYEQYF. The DNA for the CDR3 is TGTGCCAGCAGATCCTCAGGGTCGGCCTACGAGCAGTACTTC. The chain recombines TRBV28 with TRBJ2-7; D is perhaps TRBD1 (5 bases). The V end lost 6 bases, the J end lost 2 bases, and 14 bases lay between the germline ends. The CDR3 runs to 14 residues. CDR1 and CDR2 (germline): MDHEN, SYDVKM.

The CDR3 loop reads CASSSGTLPARETQYF. The CDR3 coding sequence is TGTGCCAGCAGTTCCGGGACTCTCCCGGCGAGGGAGACCCAGTACTTC. V usage is TRBV6-5 and J usage is TRBJ2-5; D possibly corresponds to TRBD2 (6 bases). This CDR3 region has 16 residues. Trimming removed 4 bases from V and 5 bases from J, with 20 bases in between. CDR1 and CDR2 (germline): MNHEY, SVGAGI.

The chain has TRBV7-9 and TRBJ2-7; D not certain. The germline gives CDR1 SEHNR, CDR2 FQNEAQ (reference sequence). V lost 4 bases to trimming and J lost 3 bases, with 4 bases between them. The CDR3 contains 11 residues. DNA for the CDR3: TGTGCCAGCAGCTCGATCTACGAGCAGTACTTC. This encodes CASSSIYEQYF.

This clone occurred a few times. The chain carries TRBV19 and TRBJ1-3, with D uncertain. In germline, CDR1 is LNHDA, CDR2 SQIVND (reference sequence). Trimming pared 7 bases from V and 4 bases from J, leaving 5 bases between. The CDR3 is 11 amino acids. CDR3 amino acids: CASNVGNTIYF. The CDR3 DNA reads TGTGCCAGTAACGTCGGAAACACCATATATTTT.

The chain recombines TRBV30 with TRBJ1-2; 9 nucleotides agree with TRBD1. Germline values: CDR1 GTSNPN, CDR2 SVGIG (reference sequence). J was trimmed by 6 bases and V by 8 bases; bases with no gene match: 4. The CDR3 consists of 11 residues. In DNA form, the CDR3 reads TGTGCCGGGACAGGGTGGCATGGCTACACCTTC. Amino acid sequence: CAGTGWHGYTF. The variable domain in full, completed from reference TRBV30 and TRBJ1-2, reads SQTIHQWPATLVQPVGSPLSLECTVEGTSNPNLYWYRQAAGRGLQLLFYSVGIGQISSEVPQNLSASRPQDRQFILSSKKLLLSDSGFYLCAGTGWHGYTFGSGTRLTVV.

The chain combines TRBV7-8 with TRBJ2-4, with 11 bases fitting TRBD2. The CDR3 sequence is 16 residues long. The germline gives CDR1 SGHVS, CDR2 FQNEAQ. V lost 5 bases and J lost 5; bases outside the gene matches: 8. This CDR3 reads CASSRATGLAENIQYF. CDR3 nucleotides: TGTGCCAGCAGCCGGGCTACGGGACTAGCGGAAAACATTCAGTACTTC.

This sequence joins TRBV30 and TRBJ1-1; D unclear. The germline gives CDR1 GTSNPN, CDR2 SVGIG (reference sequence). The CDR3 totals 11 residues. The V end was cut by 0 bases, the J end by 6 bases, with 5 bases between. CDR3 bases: TGTGCCTGGAGTGTATCGGCTGAAGCTTTCTTT. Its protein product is CAWSVSAEAFF. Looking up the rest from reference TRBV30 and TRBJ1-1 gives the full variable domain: SQTIHQWPATLVQPVGSPLSLECTVEGTSNPNLYWYRQAAGRGLQLLFYSVGIGQISSEVPQNLSASRPQDRQFILSSKKLLLSDSGFYLCAWSVSAEAFFGQGTRLTVV.

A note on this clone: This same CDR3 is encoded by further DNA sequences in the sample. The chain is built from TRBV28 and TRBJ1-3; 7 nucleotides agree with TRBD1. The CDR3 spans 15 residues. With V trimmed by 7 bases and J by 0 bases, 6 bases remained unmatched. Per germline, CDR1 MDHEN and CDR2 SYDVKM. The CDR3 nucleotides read TGTGCCAGCAAAAGGACAGGTAGCTCTGGAAACACCATATATTTT. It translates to CASKRTGSSGNTIYF.

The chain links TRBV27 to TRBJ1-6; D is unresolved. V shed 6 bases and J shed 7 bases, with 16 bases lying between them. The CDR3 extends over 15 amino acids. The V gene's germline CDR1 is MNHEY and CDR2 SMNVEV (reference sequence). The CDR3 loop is CASRDLEGLNSPLHF. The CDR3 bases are TGTGCCAGCAGGGACCTGGAGGGCCTCAATTCACCCCTCCACTTT.

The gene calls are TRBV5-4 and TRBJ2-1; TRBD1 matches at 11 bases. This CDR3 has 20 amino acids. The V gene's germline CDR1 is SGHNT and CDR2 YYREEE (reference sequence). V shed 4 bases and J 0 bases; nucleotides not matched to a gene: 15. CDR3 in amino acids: CASSARRGTGGSSSYNEQFF. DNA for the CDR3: TGTGCCAGCAGCGCCCGCCGTGGGACAGGGGGATCGAGCTCCTACAATGAGCAGTTCTTC.

The CDR3 region has the DNA TGTGCCAGCAGCAAAGCGCTCAAGGGGCGCGAGCAGTACTTC. Residues: CASSKALKGREQYF. V usage is TRBV21-1 and J usage is TRBJ2-7; the table's D call, TRBD1, was not checked against the DNA. TRBV21-1 represents a pseudogene. The length of the CDR3 is 14 residues.

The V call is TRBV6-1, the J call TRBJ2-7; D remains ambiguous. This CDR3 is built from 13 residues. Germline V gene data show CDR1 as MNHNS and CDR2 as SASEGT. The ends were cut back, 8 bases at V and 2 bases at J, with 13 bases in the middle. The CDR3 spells CASSWQEAYEQYF. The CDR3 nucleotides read TGTGCCAGCTCGTGGCAGGAAGCCTACGAGCAGTACTTC.

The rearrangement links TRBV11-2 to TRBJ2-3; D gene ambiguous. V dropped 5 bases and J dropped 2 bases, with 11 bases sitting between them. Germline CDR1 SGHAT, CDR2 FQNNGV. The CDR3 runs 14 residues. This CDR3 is CASSLDGFTDTQYF. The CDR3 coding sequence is TGTGCCAGCAGCCTCGATGGCTTCACAGATACGCAGTATTTT.

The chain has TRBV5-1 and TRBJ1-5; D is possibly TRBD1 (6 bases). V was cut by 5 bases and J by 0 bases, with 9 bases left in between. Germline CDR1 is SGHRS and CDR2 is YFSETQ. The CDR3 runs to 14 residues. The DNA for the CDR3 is TGCGCCAGCAGTGAGGGGGATAGCAATCAGCCCCAGCATTTT. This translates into CASSEGDSNQPQHF.

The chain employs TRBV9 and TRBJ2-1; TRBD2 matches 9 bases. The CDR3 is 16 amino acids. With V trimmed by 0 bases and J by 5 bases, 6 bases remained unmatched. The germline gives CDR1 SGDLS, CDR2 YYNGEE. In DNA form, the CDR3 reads TGTGCCAGCAGCGTAGCCCTAGCGGGGATTGACAATGAGCAGTTCTTC. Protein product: CASSVALAGIDNEQFF.

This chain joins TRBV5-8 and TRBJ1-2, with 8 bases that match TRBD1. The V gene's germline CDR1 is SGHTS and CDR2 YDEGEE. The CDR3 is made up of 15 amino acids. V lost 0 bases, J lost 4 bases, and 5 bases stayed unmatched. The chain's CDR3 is CASSLATGVIYGYTF. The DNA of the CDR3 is TGTGCCAGCAGCTTGGCGACAGGGGTGATCTATGGCTACACCTTC. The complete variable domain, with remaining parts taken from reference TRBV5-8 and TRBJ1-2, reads EAGVTQSPTHLIKTRGQQATLRCSPISGHTSVYWYQQALGLGLQFLLWYDEGEERNRGNFPPRFSGRQFPNYSSELNVNALELEDSALYLCASSLATGVIYGYTFGSGTRLTVV.

The chain's CDR3 is CASSSRNAGLPLADTQYF. CDR3 sequence (DNA): TGTGCCAGCAGCTCCAGGAACGCGGGACTACCCCTCGCTGATACGCAGTATTTT. V usage is TRBV7-3 and J usage is TRBJ2-3; 7 bases are a match to TRBD2. The CDR3 consists of 18 residues. Germline lookup yields CDR1 SGHTA and CDR2 FQGTGA. With V trimmed by 4 bases and J by 6 bases, 19 bases remained unmatched.

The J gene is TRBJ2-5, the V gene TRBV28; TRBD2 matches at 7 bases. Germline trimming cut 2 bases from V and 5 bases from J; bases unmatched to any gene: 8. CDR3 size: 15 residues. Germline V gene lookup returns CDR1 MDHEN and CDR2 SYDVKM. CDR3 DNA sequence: TGTGCCAGCAGTTTAATGGGGACTATGGGCGAGACCCAGTACTTC. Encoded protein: CASSLMGTMGETQYF.